This section outlines one TCR beta chain sequence together with its context. Its cognate antigen is unknown. Time point given: blood from clinic visit 5 months post-surgery; TSC patient then seizure free. Only cases whose brain tissue showed the highest T cell transcript signatures were sequenced. Before surgery, patients took at least one anti-epileptic drug. The data are from a study of brain T cells in children with intractable seizures. Study outcomes and limitations: Patients' HCMV serostatus was unknown; virus specificity rests on CDR3 similarity alone. Pre-surgery blood may have been undersampled, hiding some clones.

Using immunoSEQ multiplex PCR, the repertoire was profiled, and TCRdb retains in-frame clones only, with some absent. The sample yields about 340,000 clones, 85% to 95% seen once. This CDR3 has 18 residues. Germline-derived CDR1 and CDR2 are MDHEN and SYDVKM. The ends lost 6 bases at V and 5 bases at J; junction bases unmatched: 14. The TCR was taken from a boy under two years old with tuberous sclerosis and intractable seizures. The chain links TRBV28 to TRBJ2-5; TRBD2 aligns across 14 bases. The sample was peripheral blood, taken roughly 5 months after surgery. CDR3 sequence reads: CASSPTGTSGGVVETQYF. The CDR3 coding sequence is TGTGCCAGCAGCCCTACCGGGACTAGCGGGGGAGTGGTGGAGACCCAGTACTTC.